Given below is one TCR beta chain in context. Per the authors' pipeline: Amplification of reference gene primers was used by the study to estimate nucleated cell counts. TCRdb's copy holds only in-frame clones and misses some; the assay was immunoSEQ multiplex PCR. For V, J and clone size, that table is used; D and trimming come from the DNA. This table has 83,000 or so clones, over 70% appearing once. This entry comes from a study of blood T cell repertoires in COVID-19. This CDR3 spans 13 amino acids. V lost 10 bases to trimming and J lost 1 base, with 13 bases between them. V gene TRBV12-3 or TRBV12-4 combines with J gene TRBJ1-1; D possibly corresponds to TRBD1 (6 bases). The sequenced sample consisted of peripheral blood. The receptor was isolated from a woman older than 75 with acute or convalescent COVID-19. CDR3 region: CATRGGGNTEAFF. For the CDR3, the DNA is TGTGCCACCAGGGGAGGGGGGAACACTGAAGCTTTCTTT.